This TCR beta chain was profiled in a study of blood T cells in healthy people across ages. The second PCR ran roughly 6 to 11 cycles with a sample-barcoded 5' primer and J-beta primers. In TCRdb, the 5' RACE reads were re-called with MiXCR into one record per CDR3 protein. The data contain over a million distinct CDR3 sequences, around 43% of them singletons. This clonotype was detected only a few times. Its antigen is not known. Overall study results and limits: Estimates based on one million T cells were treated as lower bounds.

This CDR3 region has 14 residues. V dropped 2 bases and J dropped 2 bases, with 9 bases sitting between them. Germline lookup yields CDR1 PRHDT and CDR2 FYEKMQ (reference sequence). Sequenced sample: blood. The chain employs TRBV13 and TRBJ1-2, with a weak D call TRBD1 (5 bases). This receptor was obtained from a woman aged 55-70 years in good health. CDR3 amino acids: CASSLRGTNYGYTF. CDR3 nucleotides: TGTGCCAGCAGCTTACGGGGCACCAACTATGGCTACACCTTC. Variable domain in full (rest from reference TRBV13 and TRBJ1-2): AAGVIQSPRHLIKEKRETATLKCYPIPRHDTVYWYQQGPGQDPQFLISFYEKMQSDKGSIPDRFSAQQFSDYHSELNMSSLELGDSALYFCASSLRGTNYGYTFGSGTRLTVV.